This passage covers 3 T cell receptor beta chains from one sample sequenced in a study of patients and donors after allogeneic stem cell transplantation. TCRdb redid the calling of the RT-PCR reads with MiXCR, one entry per CDR3 protein. The profile shows 800,000 to 1,000,000 distinct CDR3 sequences, about a sixth of them singletons. The sample comprised blood, either unsorted or a sorted T cell fraction (not recorded which). The receptor source for this set is a human donor who was either an allogeneic HSCT recipient or a stem cell or donor lymphocyte infusion donor (not recorded which). It is not recorded whose cells these are; they may come from a transplant donor.

This clonotype occurred a few times. The genes are TRBV12-3 or TRBV12-4 and TRBJ1-1; D call uncertain. There are 14 residues in the CDR3. Trimming stripped 2 bases from V and 5 bases from J, with 12 bases between. CDR3 nucleotides: TGTGCCAGCAGTTTAAATCGAGGGAAGACTGAAGCTTTCTTT. Translation: CASSLNRGKTEAFF.

The V call is TRBV12-3 or TRBV12-4, the J call TRBJ1-2; 10 nucleotides agree with TRBD1. The J segment lost 6 bases and the V segment lost 6 bases, leaving 7 bases of the junction unmatched. The CDR3 has 14 amino acids. In DNA form, the CDR3 reads TGTGCCAGCAGACTAGGGACAGGGGTCGATGGCTACACCTTC. Protein product: CASRLGTGVDGYTF.

The chain couples TRBV20-1 to TRBJ2-2; 10 bases are a match to TRBD2. J lost 4 bases, V lost 3 bases, and 14 bases had no gene match. CDR3 size: 18 residues. Per germline, CDR1 DFQATT and CDR2 SNEGSKA (reference sequence). CDR3: CSARGGASGGQGTGELFF. Here the CDR3 DNA reads TGCAGTGCTAGGGGAGGGGCTAGCGGGGGCCAAGGCACCGGGGAGCTGTTTTTT.